These T cell receptor beta chains were read from a single sample in a study of blood T cells in healthy people across ages. TCRdb analysed the 5' RACE reads with MiXCR anew, one entry per CDR3 protein. The profile shows roughly 800,000 distinct CDR3 sequences, roughly 25% of them singletons. This same sample was also taken into another study, of T cells of mothers and their children.

Sequenced sample: blood. Receptor source: a boy aged 5-17 years in good health. The CDR3 runs from the conserved cysteine through the conserved F or W. The D gene is left open where the match is weak. Rows may omit the clone size; those that give it use once, few, many or a size class.

D,size,V,J,CDR3,DNA
TRBD1,few,TRBV29-1,TRBJ1-2,CSGSTGIGGYTF,TGCAGCGGTTCGACAGGGATCGGCGGCTACACCTTC
NA,few,TRBV6-5,TRBJ1-6,CASSYSGRGFSLASYNSPLHF,TGTGCCAGCAGTTACTCTGGCAGGGGTTTTTCACTGGCCTCCTATAATTCACCCCTCCACTTT
NA,few,TRBV29-1,TRBJ2-2,CSVERGTRELFF,TGCAGCGTTGAACGAGGAACCAGGGAGCTGTTTTTT
NA,NA,TRBV7-6,TRBJ2-5,CASSLEGGIGWETQYF,TGTGCCAGCAGCTTAGAAGGGGGGATAGGATGGGAGACCCAGTACTTC
NA,many,TRBV12-3/TRBV12-4,TRBJ2-1,CASSLAVKQFF,TGTGCCAGCAGTTTAGCAGTTAAGCAGTTCTTC
TRBD1,NA,TRBV5-1,TRBJ1-1,CASRRTGGMNTEAFF,TGCGCCAGCAGGAGGACAGGGGGAATGAACACTGAAGCTTTCTTT
NA,NA,TRBV13,TRBJ2-7,CASRPDVLGSYEQYF,TGTGCCAGCAGACCTGACGTGCTTGGGTCCTACGAGCAGTACTTC
TRBD1,few,TRBV20-1,TRBJ2-1,CSASWSGGFYNEQFF,TGCAGTGCTAGTTGGTCAGGGGGCTTCTACAATGAGCAGTTCTTC
TRBD1,NA,TRBV28,TRBJ1-1,CATQQGERDTEAFF,TGTGCCACTCAACAGGGGGAGCGGGACACTGAAGCTTTCTTT
NA,NA,TRBV20-1,TRBJ2-3,CSARDLSTRTDTQYF,TGCAGTGCTAGAGATCTCTCGACCCGCACAGATACGCAGTATTTT
NA,many,TRBV27,TRBJ1-6,CASSLAAGSPLHF,TGTGCCAGCAGTTTAGCCGCGGGATCACCCCTCCACTTT
NA,few,TRBV3-1,TRBJ2-5,CASSHRGAQETQYF,TGTGCCAGCAGCCATCGGGGGGCACAAGAGACCCAGTACTTC
NA,NA,TRBV29-1,TRBJ2-7,CSVEEAGLTYEQYF,TGCAGCGTTGAAGAGGCAGGTCTAACCTACGAGCAGTACTTC
NA,once,TRBV6-5,TRBJ1-2,CASSRGGTPANYGYTF,TGTGCCAGCAGTAGGGGGGGGACGCCAGCTAACTATGGCTACACCTTC
TRBD2,NA,TRBV12-3/TRBV12-4,TRBJ2-5,CASSRPSGGGQETQYF,TGTGCCAGCAGCCGACCTAGCGGGGGGGGTCAAGAGACCCAGTACTTC
NA,few,TRBV6-1,TRBJ2-7,CASSRLQGTEQYF,TGTGCCAGCAGTAGATTACAGGGTACCGAGCAGTACTTC
NA,few,TRBV28,TRBJ2-1,CASSFSREVNEQFF,TGTGCCAGCAGTTTTTCTAGGGAAGTTAATGAGCAGTTCTTC
TRBD1,few,TRBV7-9,TRBJ2-4,CASSSDREIQNIQYF,TGTGCCAGCAGTTCGGACAGGGAGATCCAAAACATTCAGTACTTC
TRBD1,few,TRBV9,TRBJ1-4,CASSALGQATGELFF,TGTGCCAGCAGCGCCCTGGGACAGGCCACAGGGGAACTGTTTTTT
NA,NA,TRBV30,TRBJ1-2,CAWSGIAGYGYTF,TGTGCCTGGAGTGGGATCGCGGGGTATGGCTACACCTTC
NA,few,TRBV3-1,TRBJ2-6,CASSPPGSTLSGANVLTF,TGTGCCAGCAGCCCGCCCGGGTCCACACTCTCTGGGGCCAACGTCCTGACTTTC
TRBD1,few,TRBV7-9,TRBJ1-1,CASGNNRGSVNTEAFF,TGTGCCAGCGGGAACAACAGGGGATCTGTGAACACTGAAGCTTTCTTT
NA,NA,TRBV7-9,TRBJ1-2,CASSRVGGHGYTF,TGTGCCAGCAGCCGCGTAGGCGGTCATGGCTACACCTTC
NA,few,TRBV5-1,TRBJ2-5,CASRDAGANQETQYF,TGCGCCAGCAGGGACGCGGGGGCCAACCAAGAGACCCAGTACTTC
NA,few,TRBV5-1,TRBJ1-2,CASSLAGRSSYTF,TGCGCCAGCAGCTTGGCAGGGAGGAGCAGCTACACCTTC
TRBD1,NA,TRBV12-3/TRBV12-4,TRBJ2-7,CASRLGQGPYEQYF,TGTGCCAGCAGGCTCGGACAGGGACCCTACGAGCAGTACTTC
TRBD1,NA,TRBV30,TRBJ1-1,CAWRGIQGLPEAFF,TGTGCCTGGAGGGGAATACAGGGGCTACCTGAAGCTTTCTTT
NA,few,TRBV27,TRBJ2-4,CACRDRSRPLAKNIQYF,TGTGCCTGCAGAGACAGGTCGAGGCCCCTAGCCAAAAACATTCAGTACTTC
TRBD1,few,TRBV12-3/TRBV12-4,TRBJ2-7,CASTKQGALGKQYF,TGTGCCAGCACCAAACAGGGGGCGCTTGGAAAGCAGTACTTC
NA,NA,TRBV4-1,TRBJ1-5,CASSQDFRTAHNQPQHF,TGCGCCAGCAGCCAAGATTTTAGGACAGCACATAATCAGCCCCAGCATTTT
TRBD1,few,TRBV20-1,TRBJ2-6,CSAHSVGTAGANVLTF,TGCAGTGCTCACTCCGTCGGGACAGCTGGGGCCAACGTCCTGACTTTC
TRBD2,few,TRBV10-3,TRBJ2-5,CAIRNPSGGVQETQYF,TGTGCCATCAGGAACCCTAGCGGGGGAGTCCAAGAGACCCAGTACTTC
TRBD2,NA,TRBV20-1,TRBJ2-3,CSAHPAGGQYF,TGCAGTGCCCACCCCGCGGGGGGGCAGTATTTT
NA,few,TRBV28,TRBJ1-6,CASSQQGRSPLHF,TGTGCCAGCAGTCAACAGGGCCGATCACCCCTCCACTTT
NA,NA,TRBV7-2,TRBJ2-7,CASSPSPGTHEQYF,TGTGCCAGCAGCCCATCGCCAGGGACCCACGAGCAGTACTTC
TRBD1,NA,TRBV11-2,TRBJ2-5,CASSPGQGGGETQYF,TGTGCCAGCAGCCCGGGACAGGGTGGCGGAGAGACCCAGTACTTC
NA,NA,TRBV20-1,TRBJ2-1,CSARGAGSYNEQFF,TGCAGTGCTAGAGGTGCAGGTAGCTACAATGAGCAGTTCTTC
NA,many,TRBV4-1,TRBJ2-5,CASSQVRQQETQYF,TGCGCCAGCAGCCAAGTCCGACAGCAAGAGACCCAGTACTTC
TRBD1,NA,TRBV24-1,TRBJ1-2,CATSGSEGQGGSYGYTF,TGTGCCACCAGTGGGTCAGAGGGACAGGGAGGGTCCTATGGCTACACCTTC
TRBD1,many,TRBV2,TRBJ1-4,CASSRTGGSTNEKLFF,TGTGCCAGCAGTCGGACAGGGGGGTCAACTAATGAAAAACTGTTTTTT
NA,few,TRBV7-4,TRBJ1-1,CASSLETPENMNTEAFF,TGTGCCAGCAGCTTAGAAACGCCAGAAAATATGAACACTGAAGCTTTCTTT
NA,NA,TRBV9,TRBJ2-1,CASSVGLQSNEQFF,TGTGCCAGCAGCGTAGGACTCCAGAGTAATGAGCAGTTCTTC
NA,many,TRBV12-3/TRBV12-4,TRBJ2-5,CASSLVAETQYF,TGTGCCAGCAGTTTAGTTGCGGAGACCCAGTACTTC
TRBD1,few,TRBV10-2,TRBJ2-7,CASTKGTGAYEQYF,TGCGCCAGCACCAAAGGGACAGGCGCCTACGAGCAGTACTTC
NA,many,TRBV13,TRBJ2-6,CASSPFSGANVLTF,TGTGCCAGCAGCCCCTTCTCTGGGGCCAACGTCCTGACTTTC
TRBD2,few,TRBV7-9,TRBJ2-1,CASSLLLAGTYNEQFF,TGTGCCAGCAGCTTATTACTAGCGGGTACCTACAATGAGCAGTTCTTC
TRBD2,once,TRBV7-9,TRBJ2-1,CASEGLAGEEKYYNEQFF,TGTGCCAGTGAGGGACTAGCGGGCGAAGAGAAATACTACAATGAGCAGTTCTTC
TRBD2,few,TRBV7-6,TRBJ2-7,CASSSYLAGGNYEQYF,TGTGCCAGCAGCTCGTACTTAGCGGGGGGCAACTACGAGCAGTACTTC